A single T cell receptor beta chain is shown here with its context. Its binding antigen is unknown. The record has no base qualities; no much larger clone is one base away. These data are taken from a study of beta chain features in type 1 diabetes (dated by TCRdb to 2016 to 2019). Broadly, across the study: No differences in mean age, gender distribution, total cell number or subset yield were found between patients and healthy donors. A total of roughly 100,000,000 sorted cells were examined across all samples, and the number of cells per subset was strongly correlated with RNA yield. In the study, recently diagnosed type 1 diabetes patients and matched healthy donors were compared on the TCRB repertoires of their sorted circulating CD4+ T cell subsets. Whereas all 28 donors provided naive and central memory subsets, regulatory and stem cell-like memory subsets were isolated from just 8 patients and about 8 healthy donors. What the research found in general, with its limitations: Patients with type 1 diabetes made fewer insertions and deleted more nucleotides at VDJ recombination sites, implying thymic rearrangement abnormalities. The naive, central memory and regulatory TCRB repertoires appeared to resemble one another more closely among patients than among healthy donors. HLA sub-analyses involved small numbers of individuals, so any influence of HLA type on TCRB rearrangement remained unresolved. PCR may preferentially amplify shorter templates, but because patient and control samples were amplified and corrected together, any resulting skew would affect both groups equally. Because cDNA was sequenced instead of genomic DNA, highly expressing activated cells could be over-represented, though the groups showed no difference in activation or CD3 levels. A moderate but significant shortening of TCRB CDR3 length was observed in type 1 diabetes patients in all four CD4+ subsets.

CDR3 length: 15 amino acids, cysteine to phenylalanine. Of the read, only the CDR3 DNA is kept; its 45 bases are in frame from base 1. Clipping removes 6 bases from V and 4 bases from J, with 6 as the unmatched junction base count. The germline V gene (reference sequence) yields LNHDA for CDR1 and SQIVND for CDR2. All of the isolated RNA was reverse transcribed with the High Capacity cDNA Reverse Transcription Kit, so expressed TCRB transcripts were sequenced. Naive, central memory and regulatory T cell samples underwent deep immunoSEQ sequencing, averaging about 3.5 million total reads per sample. Sorted cells were lysed in RLT buffer and RNA was extracted with DNase-treated RNeasy Micro or Mini kits, depending on cell number. Each cell subset was processed separately to prevent cross-contamination, with patient and healthy donor samples processed together. The immunoSEQ multiplex PCR was used to amplify TCRB sequences from cDNA, yielding 87-bp fragments that span the CDR3 region. Sequencing of the amplicons was performed on the Illumina HiSeq platform. In the original analysis: PCR bias was computationally corrected using synthetic template baselines, reads within Hamming distance 2 were collapsed, and singletons that could not be merged were discarded. Reads were aligned against IMGT to assign V, D and J genes, CDR3 length and insertions or deletions at six rearrangement sites. Within each subset, clonotype counts were normalized to the number of sorted cells before true diversity and Gini coefficients were calculated with the tcR R package. The overlap coefficient, calculated on TCRB nucleotide sequences, was used to measure repertoire sharing. In its TCRdb copy, this immuneACCESS table keeps in-frame sequences only and misses some clones. Where compared with another copy, unresolved V genes explain less than half of these, and the others have no known cause. V and J calls and clone size are copied from that table; D and trimming were computed from the DNA. For this sample the table gives tens of thousands of clones, of which about 69% were detected only once. The ten largest make up roughly 4.2% of the sample.

A single peripheral blood draw of about 116 mL on average was collected from each donor into heparinised tubes. A BD FACSAria II was used to sort naive, central memory, regulatory and stem cell-like memory CD4+ T cells with a panel that included CD45RO, CCR7, CD25, CD127, CD95 and CD27. Purity was above 95% for every sorted population. PBMCs were separated immediately by Lymphoprep density gradient centrifugation and were stained directly, without being cultured. So that batch effects would be minimized, each experiment stained and sorted samples in pairs, pairing one healthy donor with one patient.

The sequence came from a man younger than 35 with type 1 diabetes. The sample consisted of Tregs from blood. The intended sense of this specimen's cell subset or site label: regulatory CD4+ T cells. This chain is built from TRBV19 and TRBJ2-2; 9 junctional bases match TRBD1. At the DNA level, the sequence is TGTGCCAGTAGGGGAGACAGGGGGTTCACCGGGGAGCTGTTTTTT. Its protein product is CASRGDRGFTGELFF.